This TCR beta chain stems from a study of blood T cell repertoires in COVID-19. Study information: The United States, Italy and Spain provided the acute and convalescent COVID-19 samples. PBMCs, B-cell-depleted T cells, or T cells were the source of the cDNA or gDNA that made up the material.

Per the original data handling: Estimates of nucleated cell counts were drawn from the amplification of reference gene primers. TCRdb's copy holds only in-frame clones and misses some; the assay was immunoSEQ multiplex PCR. The V and J calls and clone size come from that table; D and trimming were worked out from the DNA. Here the sample spans just under 80,000 clones, more than 80% being singletons. Trimming cost V 6 bases and J 5 bases; bases outside gene matches: 5. The germline CDR1 and CDR2 sequences are MDHEN and SYDVKM. The CDR3 is 14 amino acids. The source material was peripheral blood. The sequence came from a human donor in a cohort sampled during active COVID-19. This sequence joins TRBV28 and TRBJ1-5, with 9 bases matching TRBD1. The CDR3 region is CASRGTGNHQPQHF. The CDR3 DNA is TGTGCCAGCAGAGGGACAGGGAACCATCAGCCCCAGCATTTT.